This entry lists 24 T cell receptor beta chains sequenced from one sample in a study of blood T cell repertoires in COVID-19. Libraries were prepared by immunoSEQ multiplex PCR; TCRdb keeps only in-frame clonotypes and omits some of them. Altogether about 190,000 clones are present, roughly 80% being singletons, with the ten largest covering 2.5% to 3.5%. The sequenced material came from PBMCs or T cells enriched from blood (not recorded which). The origin of the receptors is a woman in her twenties or thirties who had recovered from COVID-19.

This sequence joins TRBV6-5 and TRBJ1-2, with TRBD1 as a possible D gene (5 bases). The CDR3 has 14 amino acids. CDR1 is MNHEY, CDR2 SVGAGI, per germline. Trimming shortened V by 5 bases and J by 7 bases, and 17 bases separated the two germline ends. CDR3 coding DNA: TGTGCCAGCAGTCCCCCGGCAGGGTTCTCTGGCTACACCTTC. Protein product: CASSPPAGFSGYTF.

J is TRBJ1-1 and V is TRBV28; a possible D gene is TRBD1 (5 bases). The CDR3 runs 16 residues. Trimming shortened V by 5 bases and J by 4 bases, and 20 bases separated the two germline ends. Germline CDR1 reads MDHEN; CDR2 reads SYDVKM. CDR3 nucleotides: TGTGCCAGCAGTCCCATCGCGGGGGGACGGGGCACTGAAGCTTTCTTT. Translating it yields CASSPIAGGRGTEAFF. Looking up the rest from reference TRBV28 and TRBJ1-1 gives the full variable domain: DVKVTQSSRYLVKRTGEKVFLECVQDMDHENMFWYRQDPGLGLRLIYFSYDVKMKEKGDIPEGYSVSREKKERFSLILESASTNQTSMYLCASSPIAGGRGTEAFFGQGTRLTVV.

The chain is built from TRBV7-9 and TRBJ1-6, with TRBD1 matching over 7 bases. This CDR3 has 15 residues. CDR1 and CDR2 (germline): SEHNR, FQNEAQ (reference sequence). V gave up 5 bases and J gave up 6 bases; unmatched junction bases: 7. CDR3 bases: TGTGCCAGCAGCCTCACGGGACAGAGTAATTCACCCCTCCACTTT. Its protein product is CASSLTGQSNSPLHF.

V gene TRBV11-2 combines with J gene TRBJ2-3; 7 bases line up with TRBD1. V was clipped by 3 bases and J by 7 bases; unmatched bases: 7. Germline V CDR1 and CDR2: SGHAT, FQNNGV. There are 14 residues in the CDR3. CDR3 loop: CASSFGTASHTQYF. In nucleotides, the CDR3 is TGTGCCAGCAGCTTCGGGACAGCGTCTCATACGCAGTATTTT.

V is TRBV5-4 and J is TRBJ1-4; TRBD1 agrees at 7 bases. The length of the CDR3 is 16 residues. V lost 2 bases, J lost 5 bases, and 9 bases stayed unmatched. In germline, CDR1 is SGHNT, CDR2 YYREEE (reference sequence). The CDR3 bases are TGTGCCAGCAGCTTATCGCCGGGACAGTTAAATGAAAAACTGTTTTTT. Amino acid sequence: CASSLSPGQLNEKLFF. Complete variable domain (other parts from reference TRBV5-4 and TRBJ1-4): ETGVTQSPTHLIKTRGQQVTLRCSSQSGHNTVSWYQQALGQGPQFIFQYYREEENGRGNFPPRFSGLQFPNYSSELNVNALELDDSALYLCASSLSPGQLNEKLFFGSGTQLSVL.

The J gene is TRBJ1-2, the V gene TRBV5-4, with D possibly being TRBD1 (6 bases). CDR1 and CDR2 from the germline V gene are SGHNT and YYREEE (reference sequence). Trimming took 5 bases from V and 10 from J, leaving 18 bases between them. The CDR3 length is 13 residues. The CDR3, as DNA: TGTGCCAGCAGTCGCGGAGGACAGTCGTCCTACACCTTC. Its translation is CASSRGGQSSYTF. Based on the CDR3 plus reference TRBV5-4 and TRBJ1-2, the full variable domain is ETGVTQSPTHLIKTRGQQVTLRCSSQSGHNTVSWYQQALGQGPQFIFQYYREEENGRGNFPPRFSGLQFPNYSSELNVNALELDDSALYLCASSRGGQSSYTFGSGTRLTVV.

The gene calls are TRBV4-1 and TRBJ1-4, with 7 bases aligning to TRBD1. V shed 4 bases, J shed 8 bases, and the junction held 7 bases outside the gene matches. The CDR3 extends over 14 amino acids. Per germline, CDR1 MGHRA and CDR2 YSYEKL. This CDR3 reads CASSPQGSREKLFF. DNA for the CDR3: TGCGCCAGCAGCCCACAGGGGAGTCGGGAAAAACTGTTTTTT.

The DNA of the CDR3 is TGTGCCACCAGTGATTCCAAGGGGGACCCCTACGAGCAGTACGTC. It codes for CATSDSKGDPYEQYV. The chain has TRBV24-1 and TRBJ2-7; D is perhaps TRBD1 (6 bases). The CDR3 length is 15 residues. The germline V gene has CDR1 KGHDR and CDR2 SFDVKD. Between the trimmed V and J ends, which lost 2 bases and 2 bases, there was a span of 12 bases.

This clone was seen a handful of times. This rearrangement joins TRBV6-4 to TRBJ1-2; the D gene is possibly TRBD1 (6 bases). The V and J ends lost 7 bases and 5 bases respectively, with 20 bases between them. Germline CDR1 reads MRHNA; CDR2 reads SNTAGT. The CDR3 extends over 15 amino acids. The CDR3, as DNA: TGTGCCAGCAAGATGGACAGCTCCGTGGGATATGGCTACACCTTC. This encodes CASKMDSSVGYGYTF.

The DNA of the CDR3 is TGTGCCAGCACTCGCTGCCGGACAGCCCCTAGATTTTATAGCAATCAGCCCCAGCATTTT. This encodes CASTRCRTAPRFYSNQPQHF. The J gene is TRBJ1-5, the V gene TRBV6-6; maybe TRBD1 (6 bases). The CDR3 covers 20 residues. Deletions cut 7 bases from V and 0 bases from J, with 28 bases between. Per germline, CDR1 MNHNY and CDR2 SVGAGI (reference sequence).

The gene calls are TRBV7-2 and TRBJ2-7; TRBD2 aligns across 9 bases. CDR3 size: 15 residues. The V segment lost 4 bases and the J segment 2 bases; nucleotides outside the gene matches: 6. Germline V gives CDR1 SGHTA, CDR2 FQGNSA. The CDR3 nucleotides are TGTGCCAGCAGCTCCTTTAGCGGGAGTGCCTACGAGCAGTACTTC. Translated: CASSSFSGSAYEQYF.

The V and J genes are TRBV19 and TRBJ1-1; D is ambiguous. Trimming removed 3 bases from V and 0 bases from J, with 5 bases in between. This CDR3 is 13 amino acids long. Germline lookup yields CDR1 LNHDA and CDR2 SQIVND (reference sequence). The chain's CDR3 is CASSISVNTEAFF. The DNA for the CDR3 is TGTGCCAGTAGTATTTCAGTGAACACTGAAGCTTTCTTT.

This sequence joins TRBV11-3 and TRBJ2-7; 7 bases line up with TRBD2. CDR1 is SGHNT and CDR2 is YENEEA in the germline V gene. This CDR3 has 13 residues. The V and J ends lost 5 bases and 2 bases, in that order; junction bases with no gene match: 3. The CDR3 is CASSQGLAYEQYF. The CDR3 DNA reads as TGTGCCAGCAGCCAAGGACTAGCCTACGAGCAGTACTTC.

V gene TRBV4-2 combines with J gene TRBJ2-1; 16 bases match TRBD2. The CDR3 is made up of 20 amino acids. Germline V lookup: CDR1 LGHNA, CDR2 YNFKEQ. V shed 6 bases, J shed 0 bases, and the junction held 11 bases outside the gene matches. CDR3 coding DNA: TGTGCCAGCAGACCGTCATGGGGACTAGCGGGGGGGAGCTCCTACAATGAGCAGTTCTTC. Its translation: CASRPSWGLAGGSSYNEQFF.

This chain joins TRBV28 and TRBJ1-3; 9 nucleotides match TRBD1. The CDR3 consists of 16 residues. From germline, CDR1 is MDHEN and CDR2 SYDVKM. With 8 bases clipped from V and 0 bases from J, the junction kept 8 bases outside the gene matches. CDR3 DNA: TGTGCCAGCGTCGAACAGGGGGCCAACTCTGGAAACACCATATATTTT. This sequence encodes CASVEQGANSGNTIYF.

With regard to this clone: This sample also contains other DNA sequences that code for the same CDR3. CDR3 amino acids: CASSLGRANTEAFF. In DNA, the CDR3 is TGTGCCAGCAGCTTAGGGAGGGCAAACACTGAAGCTTTCTTT. The V call is TRBV11-3, the J call TRBJ1-1; D gene ambiguous. V shed 1 base and J shed 2 bases, with 8 bases lying between them. The CDR3 has 14 amino acids. Germline V gene lookup returns CDR1 SGHNT and CDR2 YENEEA.

The chain has TRBV25-1 and TRBJ2-7, with 7 bases lining up with TRBD1. Germline V lookup: CDR1 MGHDK, CDR2 SYGVNS. The CDR3 length is 13 residues. The junction had 1 base not matched to a gene; V was cut back by 5 bases and J by 0 bases. The DNA for the CDR3 is TGTGCCAGCAGTCGACAGGGCTCCTACGAGCAGTACTTC. Protein sequence: CASSRQGSYEQYF.

The J gene is TRBJ1-3, the V gene TRBV19; D gene unclear. V gave up 0 bases and J gave up 0 bases, with 6 bases separating them. The V gene's germline CDR1 is LNHDA and CDR2 SQIVND (reference sequence). The length of the CDR3 is 15 residues. For the CDR3, the DNA is TGTGCCAGTAGTATAGATCACAGCTCTGGAAACACCATATATTTT. Encoded protein: CASSIDHSSGNTIYF.

The V gene is TRBV7-2, the J gene TRBJ2-7, with 12 bases lining up with TRBD2. V shed 5 bases and J 10 bases; nucleotides not matched to a gene: 15. The CDR3 loop spans 16 amino acids. The germline V gene encodes CDR1 SGHTA and CDR2 FQGNSA. The CDR3 reads CASSHQRLAGDWEQYF. The CDR3 DNA reads TGTGCCAGCAGCCACCAAAGACTAGCGGGAGATTGGGAACAGTACTTC. The variable domain in full, completed from reference TRBV7-2 and TRBJ2-7, reads GAGVSQSPSNKVTEKGKDVELRCDPISGHTALYWYRQSLGQGLEFLIYFQGNSAPDKSGLPSDRFSAERTGGSVSTLTIQRTQQEDSAVYLCASSHQRLAGDWEQYFGPGTRLTVT.

The V gene is TRBV19, the J gene TRBJ1-6, with 7 bases aligning to TRBD1. The CDR3 spans 16 residues. The junction had 14 bases not matched to a gene; V was cut back by 5 bases and J by 10 bases. Germline CDR1 reads LNHDA; CDR2 reads SQIVND (reference sequence). The CDR3 loop reads CASSSATGFRESPLHF. CDR3 DNA sequence: TGTGCCAGTAGTTCCGCGACAGGGTTCAGAGAGTCACCCCTCCACTTT.

This clone occurred once. The V gene is TRBV28, the J gene TRBJ2-7, with D maybe TRBD1 (6 bases). V was clipped by 3 bases and J by 6 bases, with 9 bases between them. The germline V gene encodes CDR1 MDHEN and CDR2 SYDVKM. This CDR3 is built from 12 residues. The CDR3 bases are TGTGCCAGCAGTTTCGGACAGACCGAGCAGTACTTC. This translates into CASSFGQTEQYF.

The chain couples TRBV19 to TRBJ2-1, with a possible D match to TRBD2 (5 bases). V lost 1 base and J lost 8, with 15 bases in between. Germline CDR1 reads LNHDA; CDR2 reads SQIVND (reference sequence). There are 15 residues in the CDR3. CDR3 coding DNA: TGTGCCAGTAGTATAGGTGGGGTGCTGAGGGATGAGCAGTTCTTC. Translated: CASSIGGVLRDEQFF.

The rearrangement uses TRBV15 and TRBJ1-5, with D possibly TRBD1 on 6 matching bases. The CDR3 loop spans 15 amino acids. Trimming pared 1 base from V and 7 bases from J, leaving 14 bases between. The V gene's germline CDR1 is LNHNV and CDR2 YYDKDF (reference sequence). This CDR3 reads CATSRGTGLYQPQHF. The CDR3 coding sequence is TGTGCCACCAGCAGAGGTACAGGGTTGTACCAGCCCCAGCATTTT.

The J gene is TRBJ1-5, the V gene TRBV6-5, with D possibly being TRBD1 (5 bases). The germline V and J ends were trimmed by 8 bases and 2 bases, with 16 bases remaining between them. The V gene's germline CDR1 is MNHEY and CDR2 SVGAGI. This CDR3 comprises 15 residues. The CDR3: CASHKGKDGNQPQHF. As DNA, the CDR3 is TGTGCCAGCCATAAGGGGAAGGACGGCAATCAGCCCCAGCATTTT.